One sample yielded the 9 T cell receptor beta chains listed below, sequenced in a study of CD8+ T cells in alopecia areata. RNA was isolated and reverse transcribed to cDNA, the sequencing template. Here immunoSEQ multiplex PCR was the method, and the copy in TCRdb shows in-frame clones only, minus some. The sample includes about 120,000 clones, 47% of them seen just once. Sequencing was carried out using NKG2D-low CD8+ T cells sorted from blood. These receptors originate from a human donor with alopecia areata.

The V gene is TRBV5-6, the J gene TRBJ2-2; D uncertain. The germline V gene has CDR1 SGHDT and CDR2 YYEEEE. The CDR3 extends over 11 amino acids. V lost 3 bases and J lost 9, with 6 bases in between. The DNA for the CDR3 is TGTGCCAGCAGCTATGCCAGGGAGCTGTTTTTT. Its translation is CASSYARELFF.

Regarding this clone: Its ends do not fully match the called genes, so a read error is possible. The V and J genes are TRBV29-1 and TRBJ1-2, with no clear D. CDR1 and CDR2 from the germline V gene are SQVTM and ANQGSEA. The length of the CDR3 is 9 residues. This CDR3 reads CSVDPDFPF. The CDR3 DNA reads as TGCAGCGTTGATCCGGATTTCCCCTTC.

This clone was seen a few times. This sequence joins TRBV29-1 and TRBJ1-2; D call uncertain. Germline loops: CDR1 SQVTM, CDR2 ANQGSEA. V was pared by 0 bases and J by 4 bases, with 9 bases between. The CDR3 spans 13 residues. The CDR3 is CSVEDGLSYGYTF. CDR3 nucleotide sequence: TGCAGCGTTGAAGATGGCCTTAGCTATGGCTACACCTTC.

The genes are TRBV30 and TRBJ1-2, with D possibly TRBD1 on 6 matching bases. V lost 5 bases, J lost 5 bases, and 12 bases lay in between. In germline, CDR1 is GTSNPN, CDR2 SVGIG (reference sequence). This CDR3 has 12 amino acids. In DNA, the CDR3 is TGTGCCTGGGGGCTCAGGGGTTATGGCTACACCTTC. It yields the protein CAWGLRGYGYTF.

The V call is TRBV27, the J call TRBJ2-3, with TRBD1 identical over 9 bases. V lost 2 bases, J lost 6 bases, and 15 bases stayed unmatched. The CDR3 runs 18 residues. CDR1 and CDR2 (germline): MNHEY, SMNVEV (reference sequence). The CDR3 loop is CASSLRLNRDRDRDTQYF. The CDR3 nucleotides read TGTGCCAGCAGTTTAAGATTAAATCGGGACAGGGACAGGGATACGCAGTATTTT.

The chain joins TRBV28 to TRBJ2-1; D is possibly TRBD1 (5 bases). CDR3 length: 13 residues. Germline V gives CDR1 MDHEN, CDR2 SYDVKM. V shed 3 bases and J shed 8 bases, with 11 bases lying between them. The DNA for the CDR3 is TGTGCCAGCAGTTTTGGGGTAGGGGATGAGCAGTTCTTC. Its protein is CASSFGVGDEQFF.

This clone was counted only a few times. V usage is TRBV29-1 and J usage is TRBJ2-7, with 10 bases aligning to TRBD2. CDR3 length: 12 amino acids. The germline CDR1 and CDR2 sequences are SQVTM and ANQGSEA. V was pared by 4 bases and J by 5 bases, with 2 bases of the junction left unmatched. The CDR3 loop reads CSVGTSGDEQYF. The CDR3 nucleotides are TGCAGCGTTGGGACTAGCGGAGACGAGCAGTACTTC.

V is TRBV30 and J is TRBJ2-1; D unclear. This CDR3 has 12 amino acids. Germline CDR1 reads GTSNPN; CDR2 reads SVGIG (reference sequence). Between the trimmed V and J ends, which lost 1 base and 4 bases, there was a span of 5 bases. The CDR3 region is CAWSAGYNEQFF. CDR3 in DNA: TGTGCCTGGAGTGCTGGATACAATGAGCAGTTCTTC.

The chain carries TRBV27 and TRBJ2-3, with D perhaps TRBD2 (6 bases). Germline V CDR1 and CDR2: MNHEY, SMNVEV (reference sequence). The CDR3 loop spans 16 amino acids. The V end lost 3 bases, the J end lost 3 bases, and 16 bases lay between the germline ends. The CDR3 bases are TGTGCCAGCAGTTTGGGTCTCGGGGGTTGGACAGATACGCAGTATTTT. Amino acid sequence: CASSLGLGGWTDTQYF.